This paragraph reports one TCR beta chain. The sample originates from a study of T cell repertoires in cytomegalovirus infection. V lost 5 bases to trimming and J lost 3 bases, with 14 bases between them. Germline lookup yields CDR1 SGHAT and CDR2 FQNNGV. CDR3 length: 15 residues. TCRdb redid the calling of the reads with MiXCR, one entry per CDR3 protein. The table lists about 160,000 distinct CDR3 sequences, 17% of them singletons, with around 20% in the top ten. The chain joins TRBV11-2 to TRBJ2-1, with D possibly being TRBD1 or TRBD2 (7 bases each). The sequencing sample was made of CD8+ T cells from PBMCs. The TCR sequence derives from a human donor in good health (CMV status not recorded). Some clones in this sample may be carry-over from other donors' samples. CDR3: CASSQSGTDYNEQFF. CDR3 nucleotide sequence: TGTGCCAGCAGCCAAAGCGGGACAGACTACAATGAGCAGTTCTTC.